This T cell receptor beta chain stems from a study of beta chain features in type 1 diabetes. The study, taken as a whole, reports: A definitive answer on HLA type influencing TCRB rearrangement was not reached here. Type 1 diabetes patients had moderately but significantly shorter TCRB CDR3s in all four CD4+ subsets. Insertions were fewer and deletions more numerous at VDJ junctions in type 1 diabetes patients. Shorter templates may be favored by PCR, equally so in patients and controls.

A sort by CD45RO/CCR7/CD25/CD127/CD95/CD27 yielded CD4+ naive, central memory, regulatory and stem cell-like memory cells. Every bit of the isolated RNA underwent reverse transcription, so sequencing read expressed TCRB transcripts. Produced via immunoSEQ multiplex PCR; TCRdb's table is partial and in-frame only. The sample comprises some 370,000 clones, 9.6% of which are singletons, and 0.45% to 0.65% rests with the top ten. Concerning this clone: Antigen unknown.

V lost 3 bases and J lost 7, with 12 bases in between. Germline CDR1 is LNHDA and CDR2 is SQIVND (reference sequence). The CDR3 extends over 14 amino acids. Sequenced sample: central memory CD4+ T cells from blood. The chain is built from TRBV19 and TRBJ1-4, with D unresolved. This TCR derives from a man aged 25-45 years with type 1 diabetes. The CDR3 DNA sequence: TGTGCCAGTAGTATCTCACAGCAGATTGAAAAACTGTTTTTT. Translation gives CASSISQQIEKLFF. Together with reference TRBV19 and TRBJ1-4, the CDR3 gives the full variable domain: DGGITQSPKYLFRKEGQNVTLSCEQNLNHDAMYWYRQDPGQGLRLIYYSQIVNDFQKGDIAEGYSVSREKKESFPLTVTSAQKNPTAFYLCASSISQQIEKLFFGSGTQLSVL.